This T cell receptor (beta chain) was captured in a study of CD8+CD57+ T cells in acquired aplastic anemia. On the study more broadly: DNA from sorted CD4+ and CD8+ cells averaged around 3 ug.

Study-wide results and caveats: Patients shared 25 to 30 CD8+ CDR3 sequences with controls. Patients and controls had CD8+ Simpson's diversity values that were not significantly distinct.

TCR beta VDJ and CDR3 profiles were obtained from a genomic DNA template. MiXCR, run by TCRdb on the reads, gives a single entry per CDR3 protein. Of 260,000 or so distinct CDR3 sequences in the sample, 65% to 90% were seen once. At least ten counts were recorded for this clonotype. The antigen is not known. The sequenced patients had an expansion of CD8+CD57+ cells seen by flow cytometry. Each patient had severe acquired aplastic anemia. The CDR3 extends over 13 amino acids. Germline CDR1 and CDR2: SGHNT and YENEEA. Trimming shortened V by 0 bases and J by 11 bases, and 8 bases separated the two germline ends.

This receptor was identified in a human donor with aplastic anemia. This chain joins TRBV11-3 and TRBJ1-6, with D possibly TRBD1 on 5 matching bases. What was sequenced was sorted CD4+, CD8+, or CD8+CD57+ T cells (not recorded which) from PBMCs. CDR3 region: CASSLDLTAPLHF. CDR3 DNA sequence: TGTGCCAGCAGCTTAGATCTGACAGCACCCCTCCACTTT. Variable domain in full (rest from reference TRBV11-3 and TRBJ1-6): EAGVVQSPRYKIIEKKQPVAFWCNPISGHNTLYWYLQNLGQGPELLIRYENEEAVDDSQLPKDRFSAERLKGVDSTLKIQPAELGDSAVYLCASSLDLTAPLHFGNGTRLTVT.